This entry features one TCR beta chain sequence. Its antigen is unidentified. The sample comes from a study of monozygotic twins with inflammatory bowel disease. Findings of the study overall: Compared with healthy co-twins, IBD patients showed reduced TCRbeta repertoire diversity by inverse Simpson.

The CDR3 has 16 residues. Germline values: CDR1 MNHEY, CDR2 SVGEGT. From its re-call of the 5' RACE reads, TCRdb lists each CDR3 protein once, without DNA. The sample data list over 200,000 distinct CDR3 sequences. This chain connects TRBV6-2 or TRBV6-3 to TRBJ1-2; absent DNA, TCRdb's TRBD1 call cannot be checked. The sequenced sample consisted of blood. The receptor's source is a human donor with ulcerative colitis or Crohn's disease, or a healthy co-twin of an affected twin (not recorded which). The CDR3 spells CASSYSHDSIYYGYTF.